Included here is one T cell receptor (beta chain) sequence, with context. Its antigen is not known. TCRdb redid the calling of the reads with MiXCR, one entry per CDR3 protein. The table lists 110,000 or so distinct CDR3 sequences, 25% to 35% of them singletons. This sample stems from a study of T cell repertoires in cytomegalovirus infection. Study-level background: Matching HLA type and CMV infection were both indicated by public TCR beta signatures. General observations from the study: CMV carriers with the relevant HLA were identified by cumulative public TCR beta family frequency. In two of eight donors, the top clonotype was HLA-C-restricted CMV-specific.

The CDR3 is 15 residues long. V trimming: 6 bases; J trimming: 3 bases; junction bases outside the gene matches: 6. The receptor's source is a human donor in good health (CMV status not recorded). Some clones in this sample may be carry-over from other donors' samples. This chain uses TRBV12-3 or TRBV12-4 with TRBJ1-3; the match to TRBD1 covers 9 bases. The sequencing here drew on CD8+ T cells from cultured PBMCs, taken from culture after CMV antigen stimulation. CDR3 in amino acids: CASRGTGSNGNTIYF. The CDR3 bases are TGTGCCAGCAGGGGGACAGGGTCTAATGGAAACACCATATATTTT.